This passage covers 26 T cell receptor beta chains from one sample sequenced in a study of response to subunit inactivated influenza vaccine. TCRdb itself ran the RT-PCR reads through MiXCR, one entry per CDR3 protein. This sample has approximately 500,000 distinct CDR3 sequences, with around 21% found just once. The sample was also linked to a second study, of T cells expressing NK-cell markers. From that study: Template switching by 5'RACE with UMIs generated the TCR beta cDNA.

Specimen: CD4+ T cells sorted from PBMCs, collected 11 to 12 days after vaccination. Receptor source: a man aged 45-65 years who received an inactivated influenza vaccine.

V usage is TRBV7-3 and J usage is TRBJ2-3, with D perhaps matching TRBD2 (6 bases). Germline V gene data show CDR1 as SGHTA and CDR2 as FQGTGA. There are 14 residues in the CDR3. V lost 2 bases and J lost 2, with 8 bases in between. The CDR3 spells CASSLGEVTDTQYF. CDR3 in DNA: TGTGCCAGCAGCTTAGGGGAGGTCACAGATACGCAGTATTTT.

CDR3 sequence: CASGRDSSNQPQHF. The CDR3 nucleotides are TGTGCCAGCGGCCGGGACAGCAGCAATCAGCCCCAGCATTTT. This chain uses TRBV6-1 with TRBJ1-5; 7 bases map to TRBD1. Per the germline V gene, CDR1 is MNHNS and CDR2 is SASEGT. With 8 bases clipped from V and 1 base from J, the junction kept 5 bases outside the gene matches. There are 14 residues in the CDR3.

This chain joins TRBV4-1 and TRBJ2-3; 10 bases line up with TRBD2. The CDR3 length is 17 residues. The J segment lost 4 bases and the V segment lost 1 base, leaving 8 bases of the junction unmatched. Germline-derived CDR1 and CDR2 are MGHRA and YSYEKL. CDR3 amino acids: CASSQVARLAGADTQYF. DNA of the CDR3: TGCGCCAGCAGCCAAGTCGCACGACTAGCGGGTGCAGATACGCAGTATTTT.

This CDR3 is CASSQDGTRLTGELFF. The CDR3 DNA reads TGTGCCAGCAGCCAAGATGGAACCAGACTCACCGGGGAGCTGTTTTTT. The chain recombines TRBV4-2 with TRBJ2-2; unclear D gene. CDR1 is LGHNA, CDR2 YNFKEQ, per germline. The CDR3 covers 16 residues. V was pared by 0 bases and J by 4 bases, with 12 bases between.

This clonotype was counted once. This chain connects TRBV20-1 to TRBJ2-3, with 8 positions matching TRBD1. The CDR3 is made up of 15 amino acids. V shed 0 bases and J 4 bases; nucleotides not matched to a gene: 6. Germline values: CDR1 DFQATT, CDR2 SNEGSKA (reference sequence). For the CDR3, the DNA is TGCAGTGCTAGAGATGTTGAGACAGGGGCAGATACGCAGTATTTT. This codes for CSARDVETGADTQYF.

The chain couples TRBV6-6 to TRBJ2-3, with TRBD2 as a possible D gene (6 bases). Between the trimmed V and J ends, which lost 2 bases and 6 bases, there was a span of 9 bases. Germline V gene sequence: CDR1 MNHNY, CDR2 SVGAGI (reference sequence). The CDR3 covers 13 residues. The CDR3 region is CASSYAGRDTQYF. For the CDR3, the DNA is TGTGCCAGCAGTTACGCAGGGAGGGATACGCAGTATTTT.

CDR3 loop: CSVGQLTGELFF. The DNA for the CDR3 is TGCAGCGTGGGACAGTTGACCGGGGAGCTGTTTTTT. J is TRBJ2-2 and V is TRBV29-1, with 7 nucleotides matching TRBD1. Germline CDR1 and CDR2: SQVTM and ANQGSEA. This CDR3 comprises 12 residues. V dropped 6 bases and J dropped 5; count of bases not matched to a gene: 3.

The chain has TRBV18 and TRBJ2-1, with 8 bases fitting TRBD2. With V trimmed by 3 bases and J by 5 bases, 3 bases remained unmatched. The CDR3 consists of 14 residues. In germline, CDR1 is KGHSH, CDR2 LQKENI. Here the CDR3 DNA reads TGTGCCAGCTCACCGACTAGCGATAACAATGAGCAGTTCTTC. It is translated as CASSPTSDNNEQFF.

The V gene is TRBV2, the J gene TRBJ2-5; 12 bases are a match to TRBD1. After removal of 7 bases from V and 5 bases from J, the junction contained 5 bases not matched to a gene. Germline CDR1 SNHLY, CDR2 FYNNEI. This CDR3 spans 14 amino acids. CDR3 nucleotides: TGTGCCAGCAACGCGGGACAGGGGGCGGAGACCCAGTACTTC. Encoded protein: CASNAGQGAETQYF.

V is TRBV6-2 or TRBV6-3 and J is TRBJ1-1; D might be TRBD1 (5 bases). V was cut by 7 bases and J by 4 bases, with 16 bases left in between. This CDR3 has 14 amino acids. The germline CDR1 and CDR2 sequences are MNHEY and SVGEGT. The CDR3 nucleotides read TGTGCCAGCACTGAGTTGGGGGGTTTCACTGAAGCTTTCTTT. It codes for CASTELGGFTEAFF.

This clonotype was seen only a few times. The rearrangement joins TRBV7-2 to TRBJ1-3; no clear D gene. Trimming pared 8 bases from V and 0 bases from J, leaving 20 bases between. CDR1 is SGHTA and CDR2 is FQGNSA in the germline V gene. The CDR3 extends over 17 amino acids. CDR3 bases: TGTGCCAGCCACCTAAGGAGACAATCTTACTCTGGAAACACCATATATTTT. Residues: CASHLRRQSYSGNTIYF.

The CDR3 nucleotides read TGCAGTGCTAGAGTCGCGGACAGGGGTTACACAGATACGCAGTATTTT. Translating gives CSARVADRGYTDTQYF. The rearrangement links TRBV20-1 to TRBJ2-3, with 9 bases that match TRBD1. The trim removed 1 base at V and 2 bases at J, leaving 7 bases unmatched. The germline gives CDR1 DFQATT, CDR2 SNEGSKA (reference sequence). There are 16 residues in the CDR3.

V gene TRBV5-1 combines with J gene TRBJ2-7; 10 bases are shared with TRBD1. The CDR3 covers 18 residues. The V segment lost 2 bases and the J segment 5 bases; nucleotides outside the gene matches: 16. CDR1 and CDR2 (germline): SGHRS, YFSETQ. The CDR3 DNA sequence: TGCGCCAGCAGCTTTACGCTCGACAGGGGGCGACGGTGGCACGAGCAGTACTTC. Its protein product is CASSFTLDRGRRWHEQYF.

This chain connects TRBV5-4 to TRBJ2-1, with 8 bases that match TRBD2. The length of the CDR3 is 15 residues. In germline, CDR1 is SGHNT, CDR2 YYREEE (reference sequence). The V gene end was trimmed by 3 bases and the J gene end by 5 bases; junction bases not matched to a gene: 7. The CDR3 sequence is CASSSRTSPNNEQFF. In DNA form, the CDR3 reads TGTGCCAGCAGCTCCCGGACTAGCCCAAACAATGAGCAGTTCTTC. Looking up the rest from reference TRBV5-4 and TRBJ2-1 gives the full variable domain: ETGVTQSPTHLIKTRGQQVTLRCSSQSGHNTVSWYQQALGQGPQFIFQYYREEENGRGNFPPRFSGLQFPNYSSELNVNALELDDSALYLCASSSRTSPNNEQFFGPGTRLTVL.

This clonotype has a handful of counts. This chain links TRBV19 with TRBJ1-5, with D perhaps TRBD1 (5 bases). V shed 3 bases and J shed 6 bases, with 15 bases lying between them. This CDR3 is 15 amino acids long. Germline-derived CDR1 and CDR2 are LNHDA and SQIVND (reference sequence). CDR3 protein: CASSMGRELRQPQHF. CDR3 coding DNA: TGTGCCAGTAGTATGGGCAGGGAACTACGTCAGCCCCAGCATTTT.

This chain links TRBV2 with TRBJ2-7; D may be TRBD2 (6 bases). The CDR3 extends over 14 amino acids. Per germline, CDR1 SNHLY and CDR2 FYNNEI. Trimming left V 2 bases short and J 6 bases short, with 14 bases between. The CDR3 coding sequence is TGTGCCAGCAGTGAAAGGAGGGGAATTGGCGAGCAGTACTTC. Translated, it gives CASSERRGIGEQYF.

The V and J genes are TRBV7-2 and TRBJ2-1, with a weak D call TRBD2 (5 bases). The CDR3 is 17 residues long. The germline V gene has CDR1 SGHTA and CDR2 FQGNSA. Trimming removed 6 bases from V and 0 bases from J, with 18 bases in between. The CDR3 spells CASSKRTSGSSYNEQFF. CDR3 nucleotide sequence: TGTGCCAGCAGTAAACGGACGAGCGGTAGCTCCTACAATGAGCAGTTCTTC.

This clonotype showed up just a few times. The chain links TRBV2 to TRBJ2-5; tentatively, D is TRBD2 (6 bases). Germline V gives CDR1 SNHLY, CDR2 FYNNEI. V was shortened by 6 bases and J by 2 bases, with 13 bases between the two germline ends. This CDR3 has 14 amino acids. The CDR3 protein is CASSGTLPQETQYF. CDR3 coding DNA: TGTGCCAGCAGCGGGACTCTACCGCAAGAGACCCAGTACTTC.

The table lists this clonotype with many counts. The chain employs TRBV20-1 and TRBJ1-2; weak D call: TRBD1 (6 bases). CDR3 length equals 14 residues. V was shortened by 4 bases and J by 4 bases, with 16 bases between the two germline ends. The germline V gene has CDR1 DFQATT and CDR2 SNEGSKA (reference sequence). This CDR3 is CSATPGGGGYGYTF. The CDR3, as DNA: TGCAGTGCTACCCCCGGGGGAGGGGGCTATGGCTACACCTTC.

The V and J genes are TRBV7-8 and TRBJ2-2; 11 nucleotides match TRBD1. The CDR3 sequence is 16 residues long. Per germline, CDR1 SGHVS and CDR2 FQNEAQ. J was trimmed by 6 bases and V by 4 bases; bases with no gene match: 7. CDR3 in amino acids: CASSSPGQGGSGELFF. The CDR3 DNA sequence: TGTGCCAGCAGCTCACCGGGACAGGGGGGGTCCGGGGAGCTGTTTTTT.

This clonotype was detected only a few times. This rearrangement joins TRBV14 to TRBJ1-6, with no clear D. The CDR3 has 14 amino acids. The germline gives CDR1 SGHDN, CDR2 FVKESK. Trimming took off 6 bases at V and 10 bases at J, with 16 bases between the two ends. The CDR3 DNA sequence: TGTGCCAGCAGACCCCCGGGAGACGGCTCACCCCTCCACTTT. Protein: CASRPPGDGSPLHF.

The CDR3 is CASSLQTGLYGYTF. The CDR3 DNA follows: TGTGCCAGCAGTCTACAGACAGGGCTCTATGGCTACACCTTC. The chain has TRBV12-3 or TRBV12-4 and TRBJ1-2, with 7 bases that match TRBD1. The V segment lost 5 bases and the J segment 4 bases; nucleotides outside the gene matches: 7. CDR3 length: 14 residues.

Many counts were recorded for this clonotype. The J gene is TRBJ2-1, the V gene TRBV5-1; 9 bases agree with TRBD2. Trimming cost V 6 bases and J 11 bases; bases outside gene matches: 6. CDR3 length: 12 residues. Germline CDR1 is SGHRS and CDR2 is YFSETQ. CDR3 in amino acids: CASKEREDKQFF. The CDR3 DNA is TGCGCCAGCAAGGAGCGGGAGGACAAGCAGTTCTTC.

This clonotype was seen a handful of times. This sequence joins TRBV4-3 and TRBJ2-1; no clear D gene. CDR3 length: 16 amino acids. Deletions cut 0 bases from V and 6 bases from J, with 15 bases between. Germline V lookup: CDR1 LGHNA, CDR2 YSLEER. For the CDR3, the DNA is TGCGCCAGCAGCCAAGAACAGAGTGCCATGGGCAATGAGCAGTTCTTC. It translates to CASSQEQSAMGNEQFF.

In the case of this clonotype: The junction does not match germline at one end; this may be a read error. The rearrangement links TRBV7-9 to TRBJ2-7, with TRBD2 matching 11 bases. The germline V gene has CDR1 SEHNR and CDR2 FQNEAQ (reference sequence). The CDR3 is made up of 12 amino acids. CDR3 residues: CASSDSGRATHF. The CDR3, as DNA: TGTGCCAGCAGCGATAGCGGGAGGGCCACCCACTTC.

This clonotype was picked up a small number of times. The rearrangement joins TRBV12-3 or TRBV12-4 to TRBJ2-3, with TRBD2 matching over 13 bases. Trimming took 5 bases from V and 4 from J; bases not matched to a gene: 0. The CDR3 length is 14 residues. This CDR3 is CASSTSGGADTQYF. DNA for the CDR3: TGTGCCAGCAGTACTAGCGGGGGGGCAGATACGCAGTATTTT.